This T cell receptor (beta chain) came from a study of blood T cell repertoires in COVID-19. Turning to the study itself: Researchers got acute and convalescent COVID-19 samples from the United States, Italy and Spain. Nucleic acid was either cDNA or gDNA, and it came from T cells, B-cell-depleted T cells, or PBMCs.

Original methodology: Estimation of nucleated cell counts was performed using reference gene primer amplification. The table came from immunoSEQ multiplex PCR; TCRdb's copy has only in-frame clones and leaves some out. Clonal size and the V and J genes are those of that table, whereas D and trimming came from the DNA. The repertoire holds some 90,000 clones, with about 82% as singletons. The CDR3 sequence is 15 residues long. In germline, CDR1 is SGDLS, CDR2 YYNGEE. The V gene lost 0 bases and the J gene lost 1 base, with 10 bases spanning the gap. This receptor was identified in a human donor in a cohort sampled during active COVID-19. The V and J genes are TRBV9 and TRBJ2-5, with a weak D call TRBD1 (6 bases). Sample: peripheral blood. CDR3 loop: CASSVGRGSQETQYF. CDR3 coding DNA: TGTGCCAGCAGCGTAGGCAGGGGAAGCCAAGAGACCCAGTACTTC.